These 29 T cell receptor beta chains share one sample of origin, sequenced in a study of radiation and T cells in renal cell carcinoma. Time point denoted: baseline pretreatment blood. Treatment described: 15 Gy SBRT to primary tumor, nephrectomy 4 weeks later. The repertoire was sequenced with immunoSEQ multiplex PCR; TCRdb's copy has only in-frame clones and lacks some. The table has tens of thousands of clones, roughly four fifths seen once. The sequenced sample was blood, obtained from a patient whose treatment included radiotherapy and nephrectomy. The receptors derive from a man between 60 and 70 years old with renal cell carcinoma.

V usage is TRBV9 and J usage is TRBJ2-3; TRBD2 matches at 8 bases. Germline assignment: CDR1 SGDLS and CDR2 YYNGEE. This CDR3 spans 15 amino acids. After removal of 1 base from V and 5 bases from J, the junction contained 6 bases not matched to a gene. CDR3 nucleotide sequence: TGTGCCAGCAGCGTAACCAGCGGGAGTGAAGATACGCAGTATTTT. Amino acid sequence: CASSVTSGSEDTQYF.

The CDR3 DNA sequence: TGTGCCAGCAGTGAGCGACAGGGGACCTCAGATACGCAGTATTTT. It is translated as CASSERQGTSDTQYF. The chain combines TRBV25-1 with TRBJ2-3; the match to TRBD1 covers 8 bases. The CDR3 spans 15 residues. Trimming removed 3 bases from V and 4 bases from J; junction bases left unmatched: 6. CDR1 is MGHDK, CDR2 SYGVNS, per germline.

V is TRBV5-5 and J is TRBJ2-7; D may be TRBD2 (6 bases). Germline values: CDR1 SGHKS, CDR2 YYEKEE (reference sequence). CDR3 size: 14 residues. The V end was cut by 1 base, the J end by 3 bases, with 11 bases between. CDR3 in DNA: TGTGCCAGCAGCTTGTTTATTAGCGGCTACGAGCAGTACTTC. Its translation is CASSLFISGYEQYF.

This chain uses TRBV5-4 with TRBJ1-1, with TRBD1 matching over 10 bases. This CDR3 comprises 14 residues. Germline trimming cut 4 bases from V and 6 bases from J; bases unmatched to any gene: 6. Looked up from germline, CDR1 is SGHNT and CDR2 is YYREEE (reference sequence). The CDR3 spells CASSLRDRGPEAFF. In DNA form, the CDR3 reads TGTGCCAGCAGCCTCCGGGACAGGGGTCCTGAAGCTTTCTTT.

CDR3 in amino acids: CASSQVWTVIYEQYF. For the CDR3, the DNA is TGTGCCAGCAGCCAAGTTTGGACAGTTATCTACGAGCAGTACTTC. The V call is TRBV14, the J call TRBJ2-7, with TRBD1 as a possible D gene (6 bases). Trimming left V 1 base short and J 3 bases short, with 13 bases between. Germline V lookup: CDR1 SGHDN, CDR2 FVKESK. This CDR3 contains 15 residues.

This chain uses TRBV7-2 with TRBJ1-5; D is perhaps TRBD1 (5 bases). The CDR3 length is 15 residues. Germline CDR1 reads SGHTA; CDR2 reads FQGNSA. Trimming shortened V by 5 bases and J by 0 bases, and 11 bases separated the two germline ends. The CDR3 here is CASSAGTYSNQPQHF. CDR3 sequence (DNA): TGTGCCAGCAGCGCCGGGACCTATAGCAATCAGCCCCAGCATTTT.

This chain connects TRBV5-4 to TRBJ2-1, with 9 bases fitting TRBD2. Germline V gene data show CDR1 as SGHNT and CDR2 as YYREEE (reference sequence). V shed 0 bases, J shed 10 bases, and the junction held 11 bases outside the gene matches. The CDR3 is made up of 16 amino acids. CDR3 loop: CASSLGSAGGHREQFF. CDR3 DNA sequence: TGTGCCAGCAGCTTGGGGTCGGCGGGAGGGCACAGAGAGCAGTTCTTC.

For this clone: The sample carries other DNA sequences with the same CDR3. CDR3 sequence: CASSPGTVSTDTQYF. CDR3 nucleotides: TGTGCCAGCAGCCCCGGGACCGTCAGCACAGATACGCAGTATTTT. The chain couples TRBV7-2 to TRBJ2-3; D may be TRBD1 or TRBD2 (5 bases each). CDR1 is SGHTA and CDR2 is FQGNSA in the germline V gene. This CDR3 is 15 amino acids long. Trimming removed 5 bases from V and 0 bases from J, with 12 bases in between.

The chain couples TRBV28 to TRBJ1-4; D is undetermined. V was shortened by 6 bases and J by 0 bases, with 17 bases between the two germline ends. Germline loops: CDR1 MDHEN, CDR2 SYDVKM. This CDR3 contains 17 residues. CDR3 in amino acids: CASSPMGGLATNEKLFF. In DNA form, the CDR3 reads TGTGCCAGCAGCCCCATGGGTGGACTTGCAACTAATGAAAAACTGTTTTTT.

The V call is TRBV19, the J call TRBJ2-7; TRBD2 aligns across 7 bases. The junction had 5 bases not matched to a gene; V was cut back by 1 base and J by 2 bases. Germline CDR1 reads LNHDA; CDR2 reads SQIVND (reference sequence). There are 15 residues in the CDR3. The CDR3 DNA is TGTGCCAGTAGTATAGTCGGGAGGCCAACCTACGAGCAGTACTTC. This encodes CASSIVGRPTYEQYF.

CDR3 amino acids: CASSQQSGQVNTEAFF. CDR3 DNA sequence: TGTGCCAGCAGCCAGCAATCGGGACAGGTGAACACTGAAGCTTTCTTT. The rearrangement uses TRBV7-9 and TRBJ1-1; 8 positions agree with TRBD1. The CDR3 sequence is 16 residues long. V dropped 5 bases and J dropped 0; count of bases not matched to a gene: 8. Germline V gene lookup returns CDR1 SEHNR and CDR2 FQNEAQ (reference sequence).

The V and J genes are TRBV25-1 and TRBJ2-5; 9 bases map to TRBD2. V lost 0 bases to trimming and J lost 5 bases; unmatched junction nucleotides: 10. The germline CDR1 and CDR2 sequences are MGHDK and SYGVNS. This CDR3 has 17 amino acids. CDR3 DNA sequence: TGTGCCAGCAGTGAATATACGGTGGCGGGGGGGAGTGAGACCCAGTACTTC. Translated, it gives CASSEYTVAGGSETQYF.

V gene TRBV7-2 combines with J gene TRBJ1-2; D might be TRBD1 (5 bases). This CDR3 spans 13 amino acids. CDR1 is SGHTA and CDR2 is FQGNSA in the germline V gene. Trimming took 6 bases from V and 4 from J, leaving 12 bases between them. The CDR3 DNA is TGTGCCAGCAGTCAGACAGCCCGCTATGGCTACACCTTC. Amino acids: CASSQTARYGYTF.

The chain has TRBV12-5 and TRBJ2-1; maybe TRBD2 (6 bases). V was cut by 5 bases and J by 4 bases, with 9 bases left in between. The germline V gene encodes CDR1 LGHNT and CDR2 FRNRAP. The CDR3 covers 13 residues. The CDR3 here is CASGVAEYNEQFF. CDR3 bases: TGTGCTAGTGGTGTAGCGGAGTACAATGAGCAGTTCTTC.

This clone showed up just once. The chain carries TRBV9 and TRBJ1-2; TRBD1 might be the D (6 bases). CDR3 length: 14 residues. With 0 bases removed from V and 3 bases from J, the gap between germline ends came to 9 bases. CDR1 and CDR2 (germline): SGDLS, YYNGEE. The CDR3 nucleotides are TGTGCCAGCAGCGTAGCAGGGGCAGACTATGGCTACACCTTC. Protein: CASSVAGADYGYTF.

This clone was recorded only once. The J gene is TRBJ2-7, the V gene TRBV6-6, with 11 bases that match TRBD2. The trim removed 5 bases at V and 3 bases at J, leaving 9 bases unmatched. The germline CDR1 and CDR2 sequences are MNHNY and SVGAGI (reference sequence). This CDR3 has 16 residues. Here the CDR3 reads CASSPLRLAGLYEQYF. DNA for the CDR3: TGTGCCAGCAGTCCACTAAGACTAGCGGGACTCTACGAGCAGTACTTC.

CDR3 nucleotides: TGCGCCAGCAGCCTATACAGCGGGAGTGAAAATGAGCAGTTCTTC. Translated, it gives CASSLYSGSENEQFF. The chain uses TRBV4-3 and TRBJ2-1, with 8 bases identical to TRBD2. Germline CDR1 is LGHNA and CDR2 is YSLEER. CDR3 length equals 15 residues. V gave up 4 bases and J gave up 7 bases; unmatched junction bases: 9.

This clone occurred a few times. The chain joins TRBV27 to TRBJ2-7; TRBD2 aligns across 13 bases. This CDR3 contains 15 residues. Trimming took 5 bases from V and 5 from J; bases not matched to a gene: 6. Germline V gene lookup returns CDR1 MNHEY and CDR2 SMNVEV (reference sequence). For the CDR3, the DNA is TGTGCCAGCAGTACCGGACTAGCGGGAGTCAACGAGCAGTACTTC. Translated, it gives CASSTGLAGVNEQYF.

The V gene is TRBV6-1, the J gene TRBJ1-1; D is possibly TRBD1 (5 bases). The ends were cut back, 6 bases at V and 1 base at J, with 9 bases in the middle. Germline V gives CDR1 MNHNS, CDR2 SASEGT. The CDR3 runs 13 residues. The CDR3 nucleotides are TGTGCCAGCAGCAGGGCGGGGAACACTGAAGCTTTCTTT. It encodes CASSRAGNTEAFF.

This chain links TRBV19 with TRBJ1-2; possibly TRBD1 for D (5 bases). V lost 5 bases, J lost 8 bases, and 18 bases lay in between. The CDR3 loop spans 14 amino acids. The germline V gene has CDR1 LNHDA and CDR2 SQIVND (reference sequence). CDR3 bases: TGTGCCAGTAGTCCCCCCGCGGGGCGGTTGGGCTACACCTTC. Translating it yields CASSPPAGRLGYTF.

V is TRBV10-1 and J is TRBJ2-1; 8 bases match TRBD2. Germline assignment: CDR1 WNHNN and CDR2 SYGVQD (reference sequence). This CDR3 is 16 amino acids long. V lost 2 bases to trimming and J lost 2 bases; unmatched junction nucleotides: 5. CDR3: CASSEVDGRAYNEQFF. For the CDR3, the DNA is TGCGCCAGCAGTGAGGTTGACGGGAGGGCCTACAATGAGCAGTTCTTC.

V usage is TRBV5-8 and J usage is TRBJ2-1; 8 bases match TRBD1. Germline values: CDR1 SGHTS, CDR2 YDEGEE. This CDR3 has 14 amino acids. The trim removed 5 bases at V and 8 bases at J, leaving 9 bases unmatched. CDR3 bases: TGTGCCAGCAGTCACCGGGACAGGTACGATGAGCAGTTCTTC. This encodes CASSHRDRYDEQFF.

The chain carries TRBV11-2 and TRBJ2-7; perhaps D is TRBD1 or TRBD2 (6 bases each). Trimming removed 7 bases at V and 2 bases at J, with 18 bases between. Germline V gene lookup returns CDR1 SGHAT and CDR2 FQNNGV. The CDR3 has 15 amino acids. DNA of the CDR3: TGTGCCAGCAACCCGATGGCGGGACAAACCTACGAGCAGTACTTC. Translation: CASNPMAGQTYEQYF. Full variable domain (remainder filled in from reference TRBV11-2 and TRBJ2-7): EAGVAQSPRYKIIEKRQSVAFWCNPISGHATLYWYQQILGQGPKLLIQFQNNGVVDDSQLPKDRFSAERLKGVDSTLKIQPAKLEDSAVYLCASNPMAGQTYEQYFGPGTRLTVT.

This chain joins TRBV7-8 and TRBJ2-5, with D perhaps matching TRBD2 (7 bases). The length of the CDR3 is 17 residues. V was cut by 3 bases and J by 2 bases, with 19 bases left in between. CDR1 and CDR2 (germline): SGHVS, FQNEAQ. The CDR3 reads CASSLGLRGGGQETQYF. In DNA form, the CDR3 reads TGTGCCAGCAGCTTGGGGCTCAGGGGCGGGGGACAAGAGACCCAGTACTTC. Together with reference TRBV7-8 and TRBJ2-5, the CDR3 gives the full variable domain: GAGVSQSPRYKVAKRGQDVALRCDPISGHVSLFWYQQALGQGPEFLTYFQNEAQLDKSGLPSDRFFAERPEGSVSTLKIQRTQQEDSAVYLCASSLGLRGGGQETQYFGPGTRLLVL.

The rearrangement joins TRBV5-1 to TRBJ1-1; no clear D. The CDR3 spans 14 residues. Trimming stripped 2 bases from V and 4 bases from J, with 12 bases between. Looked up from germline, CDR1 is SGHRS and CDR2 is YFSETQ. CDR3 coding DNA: TGCGCCAGCAGCTTATTGCGTTGGAGCACTGAAGCTTTCTTT. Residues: CASSLLRWSTEAFF.

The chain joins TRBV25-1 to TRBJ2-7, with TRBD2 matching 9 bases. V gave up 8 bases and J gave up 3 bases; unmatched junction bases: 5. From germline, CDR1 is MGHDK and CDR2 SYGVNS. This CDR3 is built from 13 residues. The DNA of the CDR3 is TGTGCCAGCGGACGTAGCGGGAGCTACGAGCAGTACTTC. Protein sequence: CASGRSGSYEQYF.

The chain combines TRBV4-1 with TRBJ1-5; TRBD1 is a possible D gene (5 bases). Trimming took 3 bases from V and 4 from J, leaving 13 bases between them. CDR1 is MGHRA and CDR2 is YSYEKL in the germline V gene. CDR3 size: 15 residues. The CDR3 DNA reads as TGCGCCAGCAGCCACCCGGGACGGAGAAATCAGCCCCAGCATTTT. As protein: CASSHPGRRNQPQHF.

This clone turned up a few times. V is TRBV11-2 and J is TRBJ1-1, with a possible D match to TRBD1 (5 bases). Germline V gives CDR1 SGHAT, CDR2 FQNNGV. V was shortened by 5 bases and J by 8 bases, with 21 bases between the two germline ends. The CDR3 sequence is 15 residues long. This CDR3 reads CASSKAGGGGAEAFF. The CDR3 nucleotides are TGTGCCAGCAGCAAGGCCGGGGGAGGTGGGGCCGAAGCTTTCTTT. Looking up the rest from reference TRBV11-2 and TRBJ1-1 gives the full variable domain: EAGVAQSPRYKIIEKRQSVAFWCNPISGHATLYWYQQILGQGPKLLIQFQNNGVVDDSQLPKDRFSAERLKGVDSTLKIQPAKLEDSAVYLCASSKAGGGGAEAFFGQGTRLTVV.

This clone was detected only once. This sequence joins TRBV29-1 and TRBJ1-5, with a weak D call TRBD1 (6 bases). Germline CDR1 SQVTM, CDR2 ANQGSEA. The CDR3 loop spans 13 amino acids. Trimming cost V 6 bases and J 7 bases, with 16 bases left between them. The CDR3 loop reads CSVRAGAGQPQHF. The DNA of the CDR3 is TGCAGCGTCCGTGCGGGGGCAGGGCAGCCCCAGCATTTT.